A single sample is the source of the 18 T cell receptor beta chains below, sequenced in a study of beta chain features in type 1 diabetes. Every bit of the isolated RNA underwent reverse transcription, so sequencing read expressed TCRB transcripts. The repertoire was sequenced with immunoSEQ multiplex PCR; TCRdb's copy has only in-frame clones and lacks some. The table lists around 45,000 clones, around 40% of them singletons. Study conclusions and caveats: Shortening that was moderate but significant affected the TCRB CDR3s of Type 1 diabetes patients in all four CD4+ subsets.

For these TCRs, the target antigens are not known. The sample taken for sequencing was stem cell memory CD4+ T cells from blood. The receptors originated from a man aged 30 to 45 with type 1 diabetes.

This CDR3 is CASSLVTGGGNIQYF. CDR3 in DNA: TGTGCCAGCAGCCTAGTAACGGGGGGGGGAAACATTCAGTACTTC. This chain connects TRBV28 to TRBJ2-4; 8 nucleotides match TRBD2. The germline V gene has CDR1 MDHEN and CDR2 SYDVKM. Trimming removed 6 bases from V and 6 bases from J; junction bases left unmatched: 10. This CDR3 has 15 amino acids.

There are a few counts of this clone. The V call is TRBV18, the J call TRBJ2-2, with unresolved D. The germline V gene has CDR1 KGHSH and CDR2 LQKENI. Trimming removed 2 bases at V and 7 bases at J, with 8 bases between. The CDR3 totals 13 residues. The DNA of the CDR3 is TGTGCCAGCTCACCAGCGGCTGACGGGGAGCTGTTTTTT. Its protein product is CASSPAADGELFF.

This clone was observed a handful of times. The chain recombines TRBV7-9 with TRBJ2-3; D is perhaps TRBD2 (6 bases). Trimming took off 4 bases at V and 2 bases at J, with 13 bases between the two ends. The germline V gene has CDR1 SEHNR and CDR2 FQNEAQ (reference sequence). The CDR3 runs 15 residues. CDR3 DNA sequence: TGTGCCAGCAGCTATACTAGCCGTTCCACAGATACGCAGTATTTT. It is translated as CASSYTSRSTDTQYF.

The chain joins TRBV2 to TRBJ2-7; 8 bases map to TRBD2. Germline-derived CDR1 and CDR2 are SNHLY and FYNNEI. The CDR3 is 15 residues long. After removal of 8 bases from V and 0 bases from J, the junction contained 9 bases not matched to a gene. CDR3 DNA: TGTGCCAGCGGGCTAACTAGCGGAGGCTCCTACGAGCAGTACTTC. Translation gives CASGLTSGGSYEQYF. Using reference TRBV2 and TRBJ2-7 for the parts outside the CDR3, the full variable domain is EPEVTQTPSHQVTQMGQEVILRCVPISNHLYFYWYRQILGQKVEFLVSFYNNEISEKSEIFDDQFSVERPDGSNFTLKIRSTKLEDSAMYFCASGLTSGGSYEQYFGPGTRLTVT.

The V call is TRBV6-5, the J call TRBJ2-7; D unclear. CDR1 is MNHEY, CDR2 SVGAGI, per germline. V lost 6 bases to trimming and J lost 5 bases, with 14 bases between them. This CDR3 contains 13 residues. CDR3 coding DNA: TGTGCCAGCAGATCAACGGCGGTCCACGAGCAGTACTTC. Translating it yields CASRSTAVHEQYF.

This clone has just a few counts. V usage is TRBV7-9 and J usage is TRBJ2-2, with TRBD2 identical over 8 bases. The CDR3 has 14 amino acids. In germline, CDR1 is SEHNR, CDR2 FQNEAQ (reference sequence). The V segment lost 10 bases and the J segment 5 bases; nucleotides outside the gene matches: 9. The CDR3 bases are TGTGCCATCACAGCGGGAGATTGGACCGGGGAGCTGTTTTTT. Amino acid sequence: CAITAGDWTGELFF.

CDR3 region: CASSGGQPQETQYF. DNA of the CDR3: TGCGCCAGCAGCGGGGGACAGCCTCAAGAGACCCAGTACTTC. The rearrangement uses TRBV5-1 and TRBJ2-5; TRBD1 matches 7 bases. Germline CDR1 is SGHRS and CDR2 is YFSETQ. V gave up 4 bases and J gave up 2 bases; unmatched junction bases: 5. There are 14 residues in the CDR3.

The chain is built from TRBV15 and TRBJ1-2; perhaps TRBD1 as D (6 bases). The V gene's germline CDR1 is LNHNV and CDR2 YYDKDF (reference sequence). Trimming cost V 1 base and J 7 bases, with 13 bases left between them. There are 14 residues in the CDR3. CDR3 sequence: CATSRVNAGAGYTF. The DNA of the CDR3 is TGTGCCACCAGCAGAGTCAACGCAGGGGCTGGCTACACCTTC.

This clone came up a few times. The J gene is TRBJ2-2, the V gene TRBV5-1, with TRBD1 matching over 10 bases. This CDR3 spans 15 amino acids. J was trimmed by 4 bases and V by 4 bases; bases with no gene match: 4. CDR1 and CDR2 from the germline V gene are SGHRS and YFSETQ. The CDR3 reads CASSTGTGATGELFF. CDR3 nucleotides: TGCGCCAGCAGCACCGGGACAGGGGCCACCGGGGAGCTGTTTTTT.

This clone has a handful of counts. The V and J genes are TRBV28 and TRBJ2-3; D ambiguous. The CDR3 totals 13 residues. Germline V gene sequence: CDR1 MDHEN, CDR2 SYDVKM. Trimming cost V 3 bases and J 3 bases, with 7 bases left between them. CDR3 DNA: TGTGCCAGCAGTTTTATAATGACAGATACGCAGTATTTT. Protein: CASSFIMTDTQYF.

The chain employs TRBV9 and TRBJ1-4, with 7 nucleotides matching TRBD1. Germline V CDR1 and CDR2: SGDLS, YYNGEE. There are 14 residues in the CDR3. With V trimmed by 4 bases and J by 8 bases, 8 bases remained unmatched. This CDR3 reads CASSKTGRLEKLFF. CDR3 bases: TGTGCCAGCAGCAAGACAGGGAGGTTAGAAAAACTGTTTTTT.

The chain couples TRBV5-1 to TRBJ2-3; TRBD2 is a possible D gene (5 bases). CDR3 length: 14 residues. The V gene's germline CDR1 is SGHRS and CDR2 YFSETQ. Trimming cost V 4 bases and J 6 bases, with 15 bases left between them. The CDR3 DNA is TGCGCCAGCAGCATCGGGAAGGGAGTCGATACGCAGTATTTT. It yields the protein CASSIGKGVDTQYF.

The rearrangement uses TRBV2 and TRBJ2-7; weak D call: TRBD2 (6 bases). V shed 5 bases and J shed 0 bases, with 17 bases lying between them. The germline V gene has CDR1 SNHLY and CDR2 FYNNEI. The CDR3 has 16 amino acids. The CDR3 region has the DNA TGTGCCAGCAGTTCCGAGACTAGTTGGGGCTCCTACGAGCAGTACTTC. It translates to CASSSETSWGSYEQYF.

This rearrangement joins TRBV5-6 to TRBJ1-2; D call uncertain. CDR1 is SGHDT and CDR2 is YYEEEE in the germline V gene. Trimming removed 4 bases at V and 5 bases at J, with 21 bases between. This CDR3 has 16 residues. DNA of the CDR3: TGTGCCAGCAGCCTTAACGGAGACCCAGCCTCGTATGGCTACACCTTC. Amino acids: CASSLNGDPASYGYTF.

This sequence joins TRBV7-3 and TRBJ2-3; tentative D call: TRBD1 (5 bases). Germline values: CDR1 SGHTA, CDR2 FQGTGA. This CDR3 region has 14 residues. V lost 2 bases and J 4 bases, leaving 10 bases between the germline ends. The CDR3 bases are TGTGCCAGCAGCTTAGAAGGGGCCTCAGATACGCAGTATTTT. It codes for CASSLEGASDTQYF.

CDR3: CASSPTRVQHNEQFF. CDR3 bases: TGTGCCAGCAGTCCTACCCGGGTCCAACACAATGAGCAGTTCTTC. The chain carries TRBV6-5 and TRBJ2-1; D unresolved. Trimming shortened V by 5 bases and J by 5 bases, and 16 bases separated the two germline ends. CDR1 and CDR2 (germline): MNHEY, SVGAGI. This CDR3 has 15 amino acids.

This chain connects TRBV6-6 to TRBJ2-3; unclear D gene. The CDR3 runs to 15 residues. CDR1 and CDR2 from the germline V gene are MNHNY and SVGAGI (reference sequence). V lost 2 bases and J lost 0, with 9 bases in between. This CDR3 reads CASSYRLTSTDTQYF. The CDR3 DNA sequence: TGTGCCAGCAGTTACCGTCTCACTAGCACAGATACGCAGTATTTT.

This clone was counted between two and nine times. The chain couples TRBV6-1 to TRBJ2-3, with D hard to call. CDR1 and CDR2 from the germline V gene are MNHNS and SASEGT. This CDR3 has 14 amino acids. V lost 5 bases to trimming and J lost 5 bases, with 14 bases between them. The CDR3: CASSTTGGRDTQYF. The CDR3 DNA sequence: TGTGCCAGCAGTACGACTGGTGGTAGAGATACGCAGTATTTT.